The subject of this entry is one TCR beta chain. The target antigen is unknown. The donors were healthy bone marrow donors. PCR involved 60 Vbeta and 13 Jbeta primers. As processed by the authors: A later analysis tallied about 80 million unique TCR beta chains, about 9.9 million of them shared. TCRdb keeps only in-frame clones here, not all; method: immunoSEQ multiplex PCR. That table is the source of V, J and clone size, and D and trimming were worked out from the DNA. The repertoire holds 150,000 to 200,000 clones, with 75% to 90% as singletons. This record comes from a study of cytomegalovirus exposure and HLA in healthy donors. The study's findings and limits: In a later analysis, V- and J-gene trimming of beta chains associated with a DCLRE1C missense variant, replicated independently. Rare TCR sequences dominated, though some public TCRs recurred in many donors.

V dropped 5 bases and J dropped 0 bases, with 15 bases sitting between them. The V gene's germline CDR1 is SGHRS and CDR2 YFSETQ. This CDR3 region has 16 residues. This clonotype was sampled from a young woman in good health and CMV-seronegative. The sample comprised PBMCs. The chain employs TRBV5-1 and TRBJ1-3, with D possibly matching TRBD1 (5 bases). CDR3 sequence (DNA): TGCGCCAGCAGTACGGGACTCTTAGACTCTGGAAACACCATATATTTT. Its protein is CASSTGLLDSGNTIYF.